These T cell receptor beta chains were read from a single sample in a study of lymphopenia after photon versus proton radiotherapy. The protocol was immunoSEQ multiplex PCR, while the TCRdb copy is restricted to in-frame clones and leaves out a portion. The sample contains about 30,000 clones, 85% to 95% of which appear only once. The input for sequencing was peripheral blood, taken from a patient treated with photon-based radiotherapy. The receptors originated from a woman aged 45-65 years with cholangiocarcinoma. CDR3s include the opening cysteine and the closing phenylalanine or tryptophan. A D gene is named only where the DNA matches it firmly. Rows give clone size only sometimes, using once, few, many, or a class for an expanded clone.

clone_size j_call v_call d_call cdr3_nt cdr3_aa
. TRBJ1-1 TRBV9 . TGTGCCAGCAGCGTAGGTGGGATGAACACTGAAGCTTTCTTT CASSVGGMNTEAFF
. TRBJ1-2 TRBV7-9 . TGTGCCAGCGGTGGAGTTGACTATGGCTACACCTTC CASGGVDYGYTF
. TRBJ1-3 TRBV10-3 . TGTGCCCTCCTGGAAGACTCTGGAAACACCATATATTTT CALLEDSGNTIYF
. TRBJ1-6 TRBV19 . TGTGCCAGTACCCAGGGAAGGCGGAAAATTAATTCACCCCTCCACTTT CASTQGRRKINSPLHF
. TRBJ1-2 TRBV29-1 . TGCAGCGTTGACAGGTTTAACTATGGCTACACCTTC CSVDRFNYGYTF
. TRBJ2-1 TRBV10-2 . TGCGCCAGCAGTGAAACTTGGAGGGGCGGCCCCCGAGGGAATGAGCAGTTCTTC CASSETWRGGPRGNEQFF
. TRBJ1-2 TRBV7-8 . TGTGCCAGCAGCCCGGGGCCGAATGGCTACACCTTC CASSPGPNGYTF
. TRBJ1-2 TRBV28 . TGTGCCAGCAGGGGGGGGACGATACTTGTCTATGGCTACACCTTC CASRGGTILVYGYTF
. TRBJ1-2 TRBV10-1 TRBD1 TGCGCCAGCCCCCAGGGGGCTTGCGGCTACACCTTC CASPQGACGYTF
few TRBJ1-2 TRBV6-5 . TGTGCCAGCAAGACTGGAGGGGGTAGCTATGGCTACACCTTC CASKTGGGSYGYTF
. TRBJ2-3 TRBV19 TRBD2 TGTGCCAGTAGCCGGACTAGCGGGGGGGCCTCGGTATTGGCAGATACGCAGTATTTT CASSRTSGGASVLADTQYF
. TRBJ1-5 TRBV2 . TGTGCCAGCAGGGGGGACGGAGCCCGCGACTTCTATAGCAATCAGCCCCAGCATTTT CASRGDGARDFYSNQPQHF
. TRBJ2-3 TRBV7-2 TRBD2 TGTGCCAGCGTTTTAGTAGCGGGGGTGGGCGATACGCAGTATTTT CASVLVAGVGDTQYF
. TRBJ1-1 TRBV19 TRBD1 TGTGCCAGTAGTACCCTCCGGACAGGGCTGAACACTGAAGCTTTCTTT CASSTLRTGLNTEAFF
. TRBJ1-2 TRBV30 . TGTGCCTGGAGGATCGGGCCCTTAATGAACTATGGCTACACCTTC CAWRIGPLMNYGYTF
. TRBJ1-2 TRBV7-9 . TGTGCCAGCAGCATGGACAGACAAAACTATGGCTACACCTTC CASSMDRQNYGYTF
. TRBJ2-1 TRBV18 TRBD2 TGTGCCAGCTCACCACCTTTTGCTCTAGCGGGGGGGTACAATGAGCAGTTCTTC CASSPPFALAGGYNEQFF
. TRBJ1-2 TRBV18 TRBD1 TGTGCCAGCTCACCAACGCTGACAGGGGCCGGATATGGCTACACCTTC CASSPTLTGAGYGYTF
. TRBJ2-2 TRBV29-1 . TGCAGCGTTGGCCAGTCGAACACCGGGGAGCTGTTTTTT CSVGQSNTGELFF
. TRBJ2-2 TRBV19 . TGTGCCACTAGACTCTATAACACCGGGGAGCTGTTTTTT CATRLYNTGELFF
. TRBJ2-5 TRBV9 TRBD2 TGTGCCAGCAGCACTCGGACTAGCGGGGGGGCCGTGGAGACCCAGTACTTC CASSTRTSGGAVETQYF
. TRBJ1-2 TRBV18 . TGTGCCAGCTCACCAAACCGCCCGGACCCAACCTATGGCTACACCTTC CASSPNRPDPTYGYTF
few TRBJ2-7 TRBV27 TRBD1 TGTGCCAGCAGTGTCTCCCGGACAGGGGGCTCCTACGAGCAGTACTTC CASSVSRTGGSYEQYF
. TRBJ2-5 TRBV5-1 TRBD1 TGCGCCAGCAGCTTCACCGGGACAGACCAAGAGACCCAGTACTTC CASSFTGTDQETQYF
. TRBJ1-1 TRBV7-9 TRBD1 TGTGCCAGCAGTCCCGGGACAGCTGAAGCTTTCTTT CASSPGTAEAFF
. TRBJ2-3 TRBV11-2 . TGTGCCAGCAGCCCATCCCGAATAGCGGTGATCACAGATACGCAGTATTTT CASSPSRIAVITDTQYF
. TRBJ1-1 TRBV4-3 . TGCGCCAGCAGCCAAGATGTGTTCCTGAACACTGAAGCTTTCTTT CASSQDVFLNTEAFF
. TRBJ2-5 TRBV7-6 . TGTGCCAGCAGCTTGCAGGCAGACCAAGAGACCCAGTACTTC CASSLQADQETQYF
. TRBJ2-7 TRBV11-2 . TGTGCCAGCAGCCTGACTCTGCCGGGACGCTACGAGCAGTACTTC CASSLTLPGRYEQYF
. TRBJ1-6 TRBV7-6 TRBD1 TGTGCCAGCAGCTTAGGACAGGGCCTTTATTCACCCCTCCACTTT CASSLGQGLYSPLHF
. TRBJ1-3 TRBV7-8 TRBD1 TGTGCCAGCAGCTCAGACAGGGCGAACGCTGGAAACACCATATATTTT CASSSDRANAGNTIYF
. TRBJ2-7 TRBV19 . TGTGCCAGTAGTATGAGGGGCGTTGGCGGCTACGAGCAGTACTTC CASSMRGVGGYEQYF
once TRBJ2-5 TRBV27 . TGTGCCAGCAGTGAGAGGGATTTCCAAGAGACCCAGTACTTC CASSERDFQETQYF
. TRBJ1-2 TRBV25-1 . TGTGCCAGCAGTGAGCGTGGGGGCTACACCTTC CASSERGGYTF
. TRBJ2-5 TRBV5-1 TRBD2 TGCGCCAGCAGAGCGGGGGGCCAAGAGACCCAGTACTTC CASRAGGQETQYF
. TRBJ1-2 TRBV4-3 . TGCGCCAGCAGCCAAGCCCCCTTCGGGGGGGGCTATGGCTACACCTTC CASSQAPFGGGYGYTF
. TRBJ1-6 TRBV30 . TGTGCCTGGAGCCAGGATAATTCACCCCTCCACTTT CAWSQDNSPLHF
. TRBJ2-1 TRBV6-4 TRBD2 TGTGCCAGCCGTCCTAGCGGGGGGTCATATAACAATGAGCAGTTCTTC CASRPSGGSYNNEQFF
. TRBJ2-6 TRBV5-1 . TGCGCCAGCAGCTTAAGGGTTGCTGGGGCCAACGTCCTGACTTTC CASSLRVAGANVLTF
. TRBJ1-1 TRBV6-6 . TGTGCCAGCATCCCTTCGCCGGCGAACACTGAAGCTTTCTTT CASIPSPANTEAFF
. TRBJ1-1 TRBV7-2 TRBD1 TGTGCCAGCAGCTTGTCGGGGACAGGTACTGAAGCTTTCTTT CASSLSGTGTEAFF
. TRBJ2-7 TRBV27 . TGTGCCAGCAGTTTATCGGGGGGCGAGCAGTACTTC CASSLSGGEQYF
. TRBJ2-6 TRBV30 . TGTGCCTGGAGTGGGACGGCCGGGGCCAACGTCCTGACTTTC CAWSGTAGANVLTF
. TRBJ2-5 TRBV7-6 . TGTGCCAGCACCGTCTCGTTGGGGAACCAAGAGACCCAGTACTTC CASTVSLGNQETQYF
. TRBJ1-4 TRBV4-3 . TGCGCCAGCAGCCAAGTAGGGACCTCACGTGAAAAACTGTTTTTT CASSQVGTSREKLFF
once TRBJ2-1 TRBV6-1 TRBD1 TGTGCCAGCAGGGGGGACAGGGCCCCATACAATGAGCAGTTCTTC CASRGDRAPYNEQFF
. TRBJ1-1 TRBV7-9 TRBD1 TGTGCCAGCAGCGCCCAGGGGGGATGGGGACGAAACACTGAAGCTTTCTTT CASSAQGGWGRNTEAFF
. TRBJ1-1 TRBV29-1 . TGCAGCGTTGGGGGGCAGAGGAACACTGAAGCTTTCTTT CSVGGQRNTEAFF
. TRBJ2-3 TRBV7-8 TRBD1 TGTGCCAGCAGCCACCCGGGACAGGGGGGAGCAGATACGCAGTATTTT CASSHPGQGGADTQYF
. TRBJ2-5 TRBV27 . TGTGCCAGCGGGAGGCAGGGACGAGAGACCCAGTACTTC CASGRQGRETQYF